This TCR beta chain is drawn from a study of shared clonotypes between healthy human individuals. Nashville, Tennessee was home to all donors, each a Caucasian adult. This table comes from immunoSEQ multiplex PCR, and its TCRdb copy is limited to in-frame clones, with some not included. The sample has 450,000 to 550,000 clones; 79% are singletons. CDR3 length: 16 residues. CDR1 and CDR2 from the germline V gene are MNHEY and SMNVEV (reference sequence). Trimming pared 1 base from V and 4 bases from J, leaving 16 bases between. Specimen: PBMCs. This TCR was sampled from a woman aged 40 to 49 in good health. Some clones in this sample may be carry-over from other donors' samples. V usage is TRBV27 and J usage is TRBJ2-5; D not resolved. This chain's CDR3 is CASSLYDSEVRETQYF. As DNA, the CDR3 is TGTGCCAGCAGTTTATACGATTCAGAGGTAAGAGAGACCCAGTACTTC.